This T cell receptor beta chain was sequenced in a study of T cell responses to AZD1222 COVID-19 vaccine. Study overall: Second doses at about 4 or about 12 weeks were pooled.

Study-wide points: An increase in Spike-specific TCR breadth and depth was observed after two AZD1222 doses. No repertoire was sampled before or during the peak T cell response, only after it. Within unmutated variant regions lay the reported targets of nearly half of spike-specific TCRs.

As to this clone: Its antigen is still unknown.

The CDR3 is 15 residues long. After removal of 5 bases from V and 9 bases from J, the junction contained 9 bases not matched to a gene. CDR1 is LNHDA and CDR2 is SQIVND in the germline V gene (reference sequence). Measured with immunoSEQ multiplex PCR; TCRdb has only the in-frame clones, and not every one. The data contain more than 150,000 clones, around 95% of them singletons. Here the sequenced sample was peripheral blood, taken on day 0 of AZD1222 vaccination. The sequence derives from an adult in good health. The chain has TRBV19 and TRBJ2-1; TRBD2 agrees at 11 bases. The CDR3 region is CASSGLAGGFSEQFF. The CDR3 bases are TGTGCCAGTAGTGGTCTAGCGGGAGGATTTAGTGAGCAGTTCTTC.